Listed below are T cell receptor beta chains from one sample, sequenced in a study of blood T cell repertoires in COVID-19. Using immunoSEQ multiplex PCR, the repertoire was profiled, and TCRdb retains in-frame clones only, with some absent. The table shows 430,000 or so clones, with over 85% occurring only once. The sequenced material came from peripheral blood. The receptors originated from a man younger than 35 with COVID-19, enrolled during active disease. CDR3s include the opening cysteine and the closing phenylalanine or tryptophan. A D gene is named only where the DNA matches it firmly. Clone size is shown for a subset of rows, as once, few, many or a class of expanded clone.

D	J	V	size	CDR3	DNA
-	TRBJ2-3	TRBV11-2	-	CASSLETAGRDTQYF	TGTGCCAGCAGCTTAGAAACGGCGGGGCGCGATACGCAGTATTTT
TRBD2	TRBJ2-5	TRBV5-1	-	CASTASGRAQETQYF	TGCGCCAGCACTGCCAGCGGGAGGGCTCAAGAGACCCAGTACTTC
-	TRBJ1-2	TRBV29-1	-	CSVIDSNYGYTF	TGCAGCGTTATTGACAGTAACTATGGCTACACCTTC
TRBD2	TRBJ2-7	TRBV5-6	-	CASSLLPSGSPAYEQYF	TGTGCCAGCAGCTTGTTACCTAGCGGGAGCCCCGCCTACGAGCAGTACTTC
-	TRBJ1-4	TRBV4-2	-	CASSQDEGRVGEKLFF	TGTGCCAGCAGCCAAGATGAAGGCAGGGTAGGCGAAAAACTGTTTTTT
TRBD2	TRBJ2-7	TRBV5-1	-	CASSLVTSDEQYF	TGCGCCAGCAGCTTGGTGACTAGCGACGAGCAGTACTTC
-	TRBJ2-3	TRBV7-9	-	CASSSFGGGTDTQYF	TGTGCCAGCAGCTCTTTCGGGGGTGGCACAGATACGCAGTATTTT
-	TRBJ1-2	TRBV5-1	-	CASSTGRGHYGYTF	TGCGCCAGCAGCACGGGCAGGGGACACTATGGCTACACCTTC
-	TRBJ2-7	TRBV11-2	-	CASSLGQIARDF	TGTGCCAGCAGCTTAGGACAAATTGCCCGCGACTTC
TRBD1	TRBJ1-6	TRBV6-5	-	CASSYPTGTGLSPLHF	TGTGCCAGCAGTTATCCGACGGGGACAGGGTTATCACCCCTCCACTTT
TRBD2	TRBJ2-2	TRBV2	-	CATPSGFNTGELFF	TGTGCCACCCCTAGCGGGTTTAACACCGGGGAGCTGTTTTTT
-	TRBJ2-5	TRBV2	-	CASTEENQETQYF	TGTGCCAGCACCGAGGAGAACCAAGAGACCCAGTACTTC
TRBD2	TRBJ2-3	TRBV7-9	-	CASSLGTSGIDTQYF	TGTGCCAGCAGCTTAGGGACTAGCGGAATAGATACGCAGTATTTT
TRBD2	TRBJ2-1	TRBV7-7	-	CASSLGAGGGNEQFF	TGTGCCAGCAGCTTAGGGGCGGGGGGCGGCAATGAGCAGTTCTTC
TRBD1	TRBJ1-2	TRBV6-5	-	CASSWGQGDGYTF	TGTGCCAGCAGTTGGGGACAGGGAGATGGCTACACCTTC
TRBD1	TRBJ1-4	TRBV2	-	CASIGQARNEKLFF	TGTGCCAGCATCGGACAGGCCCGTAATGAAAAACTGTTTTTT
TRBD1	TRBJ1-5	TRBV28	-	CASSSDRGVNQPQHF	TGTGCCAGCAGTTCCGACAGGGGGGTCAATCAGCCCCAGCATTTT
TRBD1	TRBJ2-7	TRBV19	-	CASTLTGTGVYEQYF	TGTGCCAGTACCCTAACGGGGACAGGAGTGTACGAGCAGTACTTC
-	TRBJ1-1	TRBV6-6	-	CASSYEPGTITEAFF	TGTGCCAGCAGTTACGAGCCGGGAACAATAACTGAAGCTTTCTTT
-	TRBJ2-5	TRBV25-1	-	CASSELGADQETQYF	TGTGCCAGCAGTGAATTGGGAGCGGACCAAGAGACCCAGTACTTC
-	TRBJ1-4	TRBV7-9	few	CASSLALLGGNEKLFF	TGTGCCAGCAGCCTAGCGCTCCTCGGGGGTAATGAAAAACTGTTTTTT
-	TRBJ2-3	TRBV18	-	CASSTTTQYF	TGTGCCAGCTCAACCACAACGCAGTATTTT
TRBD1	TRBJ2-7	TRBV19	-	CASSTGTGAYEQYF	TGTGCCAGTAGCACCGGGACAGGAGCCTACGAGCAGTACTTC
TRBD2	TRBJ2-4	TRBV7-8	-	CASSIGRTPDLAKNIQYF	TGTGCCAGCAGCATCGGGAGGACCCCCGATTTAGCCAAAAACATTCAGTACTTC
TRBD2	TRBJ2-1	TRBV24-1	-	CATSSAGAYNEQFF	TGTGCCACCAGTTCGGCGGGAGCATACAATGAGCAGTTCTTC
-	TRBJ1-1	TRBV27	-	CASSLRRSGKIEAFF	TGTGCCAGCAGTTTACGCCGGTCGGGGAAGATTGAAGCTTTCTTT
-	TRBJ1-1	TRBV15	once	CATSREGRDEAFF	TGTGCCACCAGCAGAGAAGGCCGGGATGAAGCTTTCTTT
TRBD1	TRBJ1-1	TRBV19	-	CASWDSYTEAFF	TGTGCCAGCTGGGACAGCTACACTGAAGCTTTCTTT
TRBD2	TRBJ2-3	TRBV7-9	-	CASSASGSLTDTQYF	TGTGCCAGCAGCGCTAGCGGGAGCCTCACAGATACGCAGTATTTT
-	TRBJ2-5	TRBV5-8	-	CASSSRGAYQETQYF	TGTGCCAGCAGCTCCAGGGGCGCCTACCAAGAGACCCAGTACTTC
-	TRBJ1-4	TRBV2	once	CASSDSGGEKLFF	TGTGCCAGCAGTGACAGCGGCGGTGAAAAACTGTTTTTT
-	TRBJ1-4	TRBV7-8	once	CASSLLEATNEKLFF	TGTGCCAGCAGCTTACTAGAAGCAACTAATGAAAAACTGTTTTTT
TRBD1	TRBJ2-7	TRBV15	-	CATSRPNRGPSYEQYF	TGTGCCACCAGCAGACCGAACAGGGGACCCTCCTACGAGCAGTACTTC
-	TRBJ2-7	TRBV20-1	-	CSASTGGYEQYF	TGCAGTGCTAGTACGGGTGGCTACGAGCAGTACTTC
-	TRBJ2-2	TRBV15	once	CATGQPNTGELFF	TGTGCCACCGGACAGCCGAACACCGGGGAGCTGTTTTTT
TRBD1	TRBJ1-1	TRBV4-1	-	CASSRTGGTEAFF	TGCGCCAGCAGTCGGACAGGGGGGACTGAAGCTTTCTTT
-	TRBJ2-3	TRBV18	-	CASSPGGLGTDTQYF	TGTGCCAGCTCACCGGGGGGGCTCGGCACAGATACGCAGTATTTT
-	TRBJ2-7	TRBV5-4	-	CASSSATVSSYEQYF	TGTGCCAGCAGCTCGGCGACTGTAAGCTCCTACGAGCAGTACTTC
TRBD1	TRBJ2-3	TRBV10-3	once	CAISEPGQGPADTQYF	TGTGCCATCAGTGAGCCGGGACAGGGCCCTGCCGATACGCAGTATTTT
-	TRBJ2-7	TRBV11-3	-	CASSLLGQGSYEQYF	TGTGCCAGCAGCTTACTAGGGCAGGGCTCCTACGAGCAGTACTTC
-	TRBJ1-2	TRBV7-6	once	CASSPGTTYGYTF	TGTGCCAGCAGTCCGGGGACAACCTATGGCTACACCTTC
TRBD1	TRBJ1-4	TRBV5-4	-	CASSGGGRGEKLFF	TGTGCCAGCAGCGGAGGGGGCCGGGGTGAAAAACTGTTTTTT
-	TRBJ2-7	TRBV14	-	CASSQDGNYYEQYF	TGTGCCAGCAGCCAAGATGGCAACTACTACGAGCAGTACTTC
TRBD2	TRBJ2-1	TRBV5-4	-	CASSGTGGSPYNEQFF	TGTGCCAGCAGTGGGACGGGAGGCTCCCCATACAATGAGCAGTTCTTC
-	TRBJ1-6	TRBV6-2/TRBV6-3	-	CASSTVSSYNSPLHF	TGTGCCAGCAGTACCGTCAGCTCCTATAATTCACCCCTCCACTTT
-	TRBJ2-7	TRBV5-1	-	CASRSLYEQYF	TGCGCCAGCAGGAGTTTGTACGAGCAGTACTTC
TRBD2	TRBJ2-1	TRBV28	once	CASTSGRYNEQFF	TGTGCCAGCACTAGCGGGAGATACAATGAGCAGTTCTTC
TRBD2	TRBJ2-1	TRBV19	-	CASSTSGTSGVSSYNEQFF	TGTGCCAGTAGTACATCCGGGACTAGCGGAGTCAGCTCCTACAATGAGCAGTTCTTC
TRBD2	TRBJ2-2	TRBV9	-	CASSGGSGELFF	TGTGCCAGCAGCGGCGGGAGCGGGGAGCTGTTTTTT
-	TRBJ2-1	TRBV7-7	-	CASSNGTGRDGDEQFF	TGTGCCAGCAGCAACGGGACTGGGAGAGATGGGGATGAGCAGTTCTTC
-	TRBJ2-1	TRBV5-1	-	CASSLERVNSYNEQFF	TGCGCCAGCAGCTTGGAGCGGGTTAACTCCTACAATGAGCAGTTCTTC
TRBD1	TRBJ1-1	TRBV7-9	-	CASSPTGAEAFF	TGTGCCAGCAGCCCGACAGGGGCTGAAGCTTTCTTT
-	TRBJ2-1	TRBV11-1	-	CASSFVGQGYGNEQFF	TGTGCCAGCAGCTTTGTAGGCCAGGGGTATGGCAATGAGCAGTTCTTC
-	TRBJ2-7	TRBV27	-	CASSPARANRGYEQYF	TGTGCCAGCAGTCCCGCAAGGGCTAATAGGGGATACGAGCAGTACTTC
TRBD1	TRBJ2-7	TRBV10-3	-	CAISEGTGVYEQYF	TGTGCCATCAGTGAAGGGACAGGGGTGTACGAGCAGTACTTC
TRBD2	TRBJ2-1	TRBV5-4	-	CASSPRGSGRDEQFF	TGTGCCAGCAGCCCCCGTGGTAGCGGGAGAGATGAGCAGTTCTTC
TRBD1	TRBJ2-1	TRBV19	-	CASSHGTGGNEQFF	TGTGCCAGTAGCCACGGGACAGGGGGCAATGAGCAGTTCTTC
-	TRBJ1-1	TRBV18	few	CASSPQGTEAFF	TGTGCCAGCTCACCACAGGGGACTGAAGCTTTCTTT
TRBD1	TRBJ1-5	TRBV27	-	CASSRDRLGLPQHF	TGTGCCAGCAGTCGGGACAGGCTAGGTCTACCCCAGCATTTT